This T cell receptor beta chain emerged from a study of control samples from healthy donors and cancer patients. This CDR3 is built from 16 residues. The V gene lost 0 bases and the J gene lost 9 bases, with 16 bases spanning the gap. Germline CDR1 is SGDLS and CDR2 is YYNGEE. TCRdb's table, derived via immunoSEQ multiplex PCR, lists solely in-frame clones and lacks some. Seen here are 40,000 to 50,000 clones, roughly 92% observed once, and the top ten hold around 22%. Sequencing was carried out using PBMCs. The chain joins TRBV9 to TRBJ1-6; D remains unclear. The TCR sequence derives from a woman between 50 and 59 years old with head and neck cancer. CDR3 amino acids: CASSVGLSAAFSPLHF. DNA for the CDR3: TGTGCCAGCAGCGTAGGCCTCTCGGCGGCTTTTTCACCCCTCCACTTT.